These 6 T cell receptor beta chains were sequenced from one sample in a study of blood T cells in healthy people across ages. Then a second PCR, running roughly 7 to 12 cycles, was carried out with a sample-barcoded 5' primer and a J-beta primer mix. TCRdb fed the 5' RACE reads into MiXCR, producing one record per CDR3 protein. Here the sample spans over a million distinct CDR3 sequences, roughly 45% being singletons. Material for sequencing was blood. The receptor source for this set is a woman in her fifties or sixties in good health.

The rearrangement joins TRBV29-1 to TRBJ2-3; TRBD1 matches at 9 bases. The V gene's germline CDR1 is SQVTM and CDR2 ANQGSEA. This CDR3 contains 15 residues. V was pared by 0 bases and J by 1 base, with 2 bases of the junction left unmatched. The CDR3 coding sequence is TGCAGCGTTGAAGACTGGGACAGGGGCACAGATACGCAGTATTTT. It is translated as CSVEDWDRGTDTQYF.

The chain carries TRBV27 and TRBJ2-5; 12 bases line up with TRBD1. Germline V lookup: CDR1 MNHEY, CDR2 SMNVEV (reference sequence). The trim removed 6 bases at V and 11 bases at J, leaving 10 bases unmatched. The CDR3 loop spans 14 amino acids. CDR3: CASRPGTGGKEQYF. The CDR3 nucleotides read TGTGCCAGCAGGCCCGGGACAGGGGGCAAGGAGCAGTACTTC.

A few counts support this clonotype. This chain uses TRBV28 with TRBJ2-7; D gene ambiguous. Looked up from germline, CDR1 is MDHEN and CDR2 is SYDVKM. Trimming removed 6 bases from V and 2 bases from J, with 14 bases in between. CDR3 size: 14 residues. The CDR3 spells CASSPPQLTYEQYF. CDR3 in DNA: TGTGCCAGCAGCCCCCCCCAGTTAACCTACGAGCAGTACTTC.

The rearrangement joins TRBV20-1 to TRBJ2-5; D may correspond to TRBD1 or TRBD2 (7 bases each). The V and J ends lost 4 bases and 4 bases respectively, with 19 bases between them. Germline CDR1 DFQATT, CDR2 SNEGSKA (reference sequence). The length of the CDR3 is 15 residues. The CDR3 nucleotides read TGCAGTGCTATTGTAGGGGGAGGGGGCAGAGAGACCCAGTACTTC. Encoded protein: CSAIVGGGGRETQYF.

This clonotype turned up a few times. This rearrangement joins TRBV27 to TRBJ2-7; 14 positions match TRBD2. J was trimmed by 4 bases and V by 5 bases; bases with no gene match: 7. The CDR3 is 16 amino acids. Germline V gene data show CDR1 as MNHEY and CDR2 as SMNVEV (reference sequence). The CDR3 loop is CASSPGLAGESYEQYF. CDR3 nucleotides: TGTGCCAGCAGTCCGGGACTAGCGGGAGAGTCATACGAGCAGTACTTC.

Only a few counts were recorded for this clonotype. The rearrangement links TRBV7-9 to TRBJ2-1, with D uncertain. There are 12 residues in the CDR3. The germline V gene encodes CDR1 SEHNR and CDR2 FQNEAQ (reference sequence). V lost 4 bases, J lost 5 bases, and 6 bases lay in between. For the CDR3, the DNA is TGTGCCAGCAGCTCCGTCCACAATGAGCAGTTCTTC. Translation gives CASSSVHNEQFF.